Below are 12 T cell receptor beta chains sequenced from a single sample in a study of cytomegalovirus exposure and HLA in healthy donors. PCR used 60 Vbeta primers and 13 Jbeta primers. Generated by immunoSEQ multiplex PCR, the TCRdb table keeps only in-frame clones and is missing some. This table has 95,000 to 150,000 clones, 70% to 90% appearing once. Sequencing was performed on PBMCs. These receptors were obtained from a man between 18 and 35 years old in good health and CMV-seropositive.

The chain carries TRBV7-9 and TRBJ1-2; maybe TRBD1 (6 bases). Germline V gene lookup returns CDR1 SEHNR and CDR2 FQNEAQ (reference sequence). Between the trimmed V and J ends, which lost 3 bases and 8 bases, there was a span of 16 bases. The CDR3 sequence is 14 residues long. Here the CDR3 reads CASSLEQGLKGYTF. The CDR3 DNA reads as TGTGCCAGCAGCTTGGAACAGGGCCTCAAAGGCTACACCTTC.

CDR3 nucleotide sequence: TGTGCCAGCAGTTTGGGCCCTAGCCCCTACGAGCAGTACTTC. Translated, it gives CASSLGPSPYEQYF. The chain combines TRBV27 with TRBJ2-7, with D possibly being TRBD2 (5 bases). The CDR3 is made up of 14 amino acids. The V end lost 3 bases, the J end lost 2 bases, and 11 bases lay between the germline ends. CDR1 and CDR2 from the germline V gene are MNHEY and SMNVEV (reference sequence).

The V gene is TRBV19, the J gene TRBJ1-1; tentatively, D is TRBD1 (6 bases). The CDR3 length is 17 residues. Trimming left V 5 bases short and J 5 bases short, with 24 bases between. CDR1 is LNHDA, CDR2 SQIVND, per germline (reference sequence). CDR3 residues: CASSPRGGSLASTEAFF. In nucleotides, the CDR3 is TGTGCCAGTAGTCCCAGGGGAGGGAGTTTGGCCTCGACTGAAGCTTTCTTT.

The chain links TRBV4-1 to TRBJ2-7; weak D call: TRBD1 (6 bases). Germline-derived CDR1 and CDR2 are MGHRA and YSYEKL. Trimming took off 3 bases at V and 5 bases at J, with 17 bases between the two ends. This CDR3 has 15 amino acids. CDR3 sequence: CASSQLTGPKNEQYF. DNA of the CDR3: TGCGCCAGCAGCCAGCTGACAGGACCAAAGAACGAGCAGTACTTC.

The gene calls are TRBV27 and TRBJ1-1, with a possible D match to TRBD1 (6 bases). Germline V lookup: CDR1 MNHEY, CDR2 SMNVEV (reference sequence). The CDR3 consists of 11 residues. Deletions cut 6 bases from V and 6 bases from J, with 8 bases between. Here the CDR3 reads CASSHRAEAFF. The CDR3, as DNA: TGTGCCAGCAGCCACAGGGCTGAAGCTTTCTTT.

The chain couples TRBV6-5 to TRBJ2-2; the D is unclear. The V end was cut by 6 bases, the J end by 0 bases, with 5 bases between. Germline lookup yields CDR1 MNHEY and CDR2 SVGAGI. This CDR3 comprises 13 residues. The CDR3 DNA sequence: TGTGCCAGCAGGTCCACGAACACCGGGGAGCTGTTTTTT. As protein: CASRSTNTGELFF.

The rearrangement links TRBV30 to TRBJ1-2; D is perhaps TRBD1 (5 bases). V was pared by 3 bases and J by 8 bases, with 10 bases between. This CDR3 is built from 11 residues. Germline CDR1 reads GTSNPN; CDR2 reads SVGIG (reference sequence). CDR3: CAWRYGAGYTF. The CDR3 DNA reads TGTGCCTGGAGGTATGGGGCGGGCTACACCTTC.

CDR3 sequence (DNA): TGTGCCAGCAGCGTAGTCGGGCCGGGGCTAGCGGGGGCCCACTCCTACAATGAGCAGTTCTTC. Protein: CASSVVGPGLAGAHSYNEQFF. The V call is TRBV9, the J call TRBJ2-1, with TRBD2 matching 10 bases. The CDR3 is made up of 21 amino acids. Germline V gene sequence: CDR1 SGDLS, CDR2 YYNGEE. J lost 0 bases, V lost 0 bases, and 15 bases had no gene match.

The V gene is TRBV4-1, the J gene TRBJ1-3; D is perhaps TRBD1 (5 bases). This CDR3 has 17 amino acids. V dropped 2 bases and J dropped 2 bases, with 16 bases sitting between them. The V gene's germline CDR1 is MGHRA and CDR2 YSYEKL. The CDR3 here is CASSQNTGFKAGNTIYF. The CDR3 DNA follows: TGCGCCAGCAGCCAAAATACAGGCTTCAAAGCTGGAAACACCATATATTTT.

V gene TRBV27 combines with J gene TRBJ2-1; D perhaps matches TRBD2 (7 bases). Looked up from germline, CDR1 is MNHEY and CDR2 is SMNVEV (reference sequence). V lost 3 bases and J lost 2, with 11 bases in between. This CDR3 contains 15 residues. CDR3 amino acids: CASSFVGGPYNEQFF. CDR3 DNA sequence: TGTGCCAGCAGTTTCGTCGGGGGGCCCTACAATGAGCAGTTCTTC.

The genes are TRBV5-1 and TRBJ1-2; TRBD1 might be the D (6 bases). Germline CDR1 reads SGHRS; CDR2 reads YFSETQ. With 4 bases removed from V and 2 bases from J, the gap between germline ends came to 18 bases. The CDR3 covers 16 residues. The chain's CDR3 is CASSPGPTGPNYGYTF. The CDR3 nucleotides read TGCGCCAGCAGCCCGGGGCCGACAGGCCCGAACTATGGCTACACCTTC.

J is TRBJ1-3 and V is TRBV5-6; D remains unclear. Per the germline V gene, CDR1 is SGHDT and CDR2 is YYEEEE. The CDR3 extends over 14 amino acids. V was cut by 5 bases and J by 8 bases, with 17 bases left in between. The CDR3 DNA is TGTGCCAGCAGGCAAGGGAATAGGAGGGACACCATATATTTT. The encoded protein is CASRQGNRRDTIYF.